These 18 T cell receptor beta chains were sequenced from one sample in a study of blood T cell repertoires in COVID-19. Clones were sequenced by immunoSEQ multiplex PCR, and TCRdb holds only the in-frame ones, with some missing. The sample has 85,000 to 110,000 clones; more than 70% are singletons. The sample comprised peripheral blood. The source of these receptors is a woman older than 75 in a cohort sampled during active COVID-19.

The rearrangement uses TRBV6-4 and TRBJ1-2; TRBD1 aligns across 8 bases. The CDR3 extends over 14 amino acids. Germline CDR1 and CDR2: MRHNA and SNTAGT. Losses at the gene ends were 6 bases for V and 3 bases for J; bases not matched to a gene: 6. In DNA form, the CDR3 reads TGTGCCAGCAGGAGGACAGGGACCTACTATGGCTACACCTTC. This encodes CASRRTGTYYGYTF.

The rearrangement uses TRBV19 and TRBJ1-2; D perhaps matches TRBD1 (5 bases). Between the trimmed V and J ends, which lost 1 base and 3 bases, there was a span of 9 bases. CDR3 length: 14 residues. Germline CDR1 and CDR2: LNHDA and SQIVND (reference sequence). The CDR3 nucleotides read TGTGCCAGTAGTATAGGCGACAGCTACTATGGCTACACCTTC. Translating it yields CASSIGDSYYGYTF.

The rearrangement links TRBV28 to TRBJ2-6, with D tentatively TRBD2 (6 bases). This CDR3 has 17 residues. The V end was cut by 8 bases, the J end by 1 base, with 18 bases between. CDR1 MDHEN and CDR2 SYDVKM come from the germline V gene. The chain's CDR3 is CASLIGGVSSGANVLTF. For the CDR3, the DNA is TGTGCCAGCCTCATAGGAGGGGTTTCTTCTGGGGCCAACGTCCTGACTTTC.

The chain carries TRBV24-1 and TRBJ2-5; 13 nucleotides line up with TRBD2. CDR1 and CDR2 (germline): KGHDR, SFDVKD. The J segment lost 5 bases and the V segment lost 3 bases, leaving 8 bases of the junction unmatched. The CDR3 has 17 residues. CDR3 in DNA: TGTGCCACCAGTGATAAACTAGCGGGAGGGCCCGGGGAGACCCAGTACTTC. This sequence encodes CATSDKLAGGPGETQYF.

V is TRBV18 and J is TRBJ1-1; D is undetermined. This CDR3 is built from 15 residues. Germline CDR1 KGHSH, CDR2 LQKENI. Trimming took off 2 bases at V and 0 bases at J, with 10 bases between the two ends. The CDR3 spells CASSPSGALNTEAFF. The CDR3 DNA reads as TGTGCCAGCTCACCAAGTGGAGCCCTGAACACTGAAGCTTTCTTT.

This chain joins TRBV24-1 and TRBJ2-1; 7 nucleotides agree with TRBD2. The V and J ends lost 10 bases and 10 bases, in that order; junction bases with no gene match: 12. The CDR3 runs 13 residues. Germline lookup yields CDR1 KGHDR and CDR2 SFDVKD. The CDR3 loop is CATRGGSVPEQFF. DNA of the CDR3: TGTGCCACGCGGGGCGGGAGCGTCCCCGAGCAGTTCTTC.

The chain employs TRBV23-1 and TRBJ2-3; 7 bases fit TRBD1. TRBV23-1 falls under the ORF class, with uncertain function. The V and J ends lost 8 bases and 0 bases, in that order; junction bases with no gene match: 8. This CDR3 has 15 residues. CDR3 coding DNA: TGCGCCAGCCACTTGGGGGACAGAAGCACAGATACGCAGTATTTT. As protein: CASHLGDRSTDTQYF.

V is TRBV25-1 and J is TRBJ1-1; 7 nucleotides align to TRBD1. Germline V gives CDR1 MGHDK, CDR2 SYGVNS. V was clipped by 2 bases and J by 4 bases; unmatched bases: 16. This CDR3 contains 18 residues. The CDR3 is CASSEALLYRGVGTEAFF. DNA for the CDR3: TGTGCCAGCAGTGAAGCCCTCCTTTACAGGGGAGTGGGCACTGAAGCTTTCTTT.

The chain recombines TRBV30 with TRBJ2-4; D is unresolved. This CDR3 is 13 amino acids long. The germline V and J ends were trimmed by 3 bases and 0 bases, with 6 bases remaining between them. Germline V gene sequence: CDR1 GTSNPN, CDR2 SVGIG (reference sequence). The CDR3 protein is CAWSSVAKNIQYF. The CDR3, as DNA: TGTGCCTGGAGCTCAGTAGCCAAAAACATTCAGTACTTC.

The rearrangement links TRBV15 to TRBJ2-1; TRBD2 matches at 12 bases. The CDR3 loop spans 19 amino acids. With V trimmed by 2 bases and J by 3 bases, 11 bases remained unmatched. CDR1 and CDR2 from the germline V gene are LNHNV and YYDKDF (reference sequence). CDR3 sequence: CATSRPLVPGLAGYNEQFF. The CDR3 nucleotides are TGTGCCACCAGCAGACCTCTAGTCCCGGGACTAGCGGGCTACAATGAGCAGTTCTTC.

The J gene is TRBJ1-6, the V gene TRBV9, with 9 bases lining up with TRBD1. The V and J ends lost 5 bases and 14 bases, in that order; junction bases with no gene match: 11. This CDR3 spans 14 amino acids. Germline lookup yields CDR1 SGDLS and CDR2 YYNGEE. CDR3: CASSANRDRVTLHF. The CDR3 nucleotides are TGTGCCAGCAGTGCCAACCGGGACAGGGTCACCCTCCACTTT.

The V call is TRBV12-3 or TRBV12-4, the J call TRBJ2-7; no reliable D call. V was pared by 5 bases and J by 7 bases, with 9 bases between. The CDR3 has 11 amino acids. CDR3 sequence (DNA): TGTGCCAGCAGTAGCGTTTGGGAGCAGTACTTC. Translation gives CASSSVWEQYF.

The V call is TRBV2, the J call TRBJ2-7; D might be TRBD1 (6 bases). Trimming pared 11 bases from V and 0 bases from J, leaving 11 bases between. Germline V gives CDR1 SNHLY, CDR2 FYNNEI. This CDR3 has 12 amino acids. CDR3 sequence reads: CAGGQNSYEQYF. As DNA, the CDR3 is TGTGCCGGCGGACAGAACTCCTACGAGCAGTACTTC.

This chain joins TRBV5-6 and TRBJ2-7, with a possible D match to TRBD1 (6 bases). The CDR3 has 15 amino acids. With 0 bases removed from V and 3 bases from J, the gap between germline ends came to 13 bases. The germline V gene encodes CDR1 SGHDT and CDR2 YYEEEE. This CDR3 is CASSLAQGVFYEQYF. The CDR3 bases are TGTGCCAGCAGCTTGGCACAGGGTGTTTTCTACGAGCAGTACTTC.

This clone was recorded only once. The chain couples TRBV14 to TRBJ2-2; no clear D. Germline V gene data show CDR1 as SGHDN and CDR2 as FVKESK. This CDR3 comprises 15 residues. V gave up 1 base and J gave up 3 bases, with 9 bases separating them. The CDR3 nucleotides read TGTGCCAGCAGCCAAGTCTTCAGGCACACCGGGGAGCTGTTTTTT. Translation: CASSQVFRHTGELFF. Full variable domain (missing parts from reference TRBV14 and TRBJ2-2): EAGVTQFPSHSVIEKGQTVTLRCDPISGHDNLYWYRRVMGKEIKFLLHFVKESKQDESGMPNNRFLAERTGGTYSTLKVQPAELEDSGVYFCASSQVFRHTGELFFGEGSRLTVL.

The gene calls are TRBV10-3 and TRBJ1-5; TRBD1 might be the D (6 bases). CDR1 and CDR2 from the germline V gene are ENHRY and SYGVKD. V lost 1 base and J lost 12, with 16 bases in between. This CDR3 comprises 14 residues. The DNA of the CDR3 is TGTGCCATCAGTGAGTTCGTGGGAACAGGGTTCCAGCATTTT. Protein sequence: CAISEFVGTGFQHF.

The chain carries TRBV9 and TRBJ2-5; D might be TRBD1 (5 bases). Germline V gene sequence: CDR1 SGDLS, CDR2 YYNGEE. The CDR3 is 14 residues long. Trimming took 2 bases from V and 0 from J, leaving 8 bases between them. The CDR3 DNA follows: TGTGCCAGCAGCGTCGACAGTTACCAAGAGACCCAGTACTTC. This translates into CASSVDSYQETQYF.

The genes are TRBV5-1 and TRBJ1-2; TRBD1 matches 9 bases. Trimming removed 2 bases from V and 6 bases from J; junction bases left unmatched: 11. Germline V gene data show CDR1 as SGHRS and CDR2 as YFSETQ. The CDR3 extends over 16 amino acids. The CDR3 coding sequence is TGCGCCAGCAGCTTAGCTGGGGAAGGACAGGGGAATGGCTACACCTTC. This gives the protein CASSLAGEGQGNGYTF.